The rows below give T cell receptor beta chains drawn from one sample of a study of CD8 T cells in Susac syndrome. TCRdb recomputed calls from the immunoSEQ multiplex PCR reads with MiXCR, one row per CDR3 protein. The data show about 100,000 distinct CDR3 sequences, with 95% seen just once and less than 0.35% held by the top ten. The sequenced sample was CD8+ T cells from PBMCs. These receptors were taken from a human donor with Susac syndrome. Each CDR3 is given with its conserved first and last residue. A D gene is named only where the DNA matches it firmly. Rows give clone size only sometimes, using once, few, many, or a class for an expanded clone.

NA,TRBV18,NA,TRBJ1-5,TGTGCCAGCTCACCGGGGACGTCGGGTATAGGTCAGCCCCAGCATTTT,CASSPGTSGIGQPQHF
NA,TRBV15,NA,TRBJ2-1,TGTGCCACCAGCAGCTCAGGGACTCCGTACAATGAGCAGTTCTTC,CATSSSGTPYNEQFF
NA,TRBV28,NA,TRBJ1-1,TGTGCCAGCAGTTCAGCGAACACTGAAGCTTTCTTT,CASSSANTEAFF
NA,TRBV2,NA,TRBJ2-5,TGTGCCAGCAGTGGAGTACAGGGTGGTGAGACCCAGTACTTC,CASSGVQGGETQYF
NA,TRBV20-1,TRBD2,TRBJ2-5,TGCAGTGCTAGGGGGACTAGTGGACAAGAGACCCAGTACTTC,CSARGTSGQETQYF
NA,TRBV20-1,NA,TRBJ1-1,TGCAGTGCTTATTCGAGTATCCGGGGGTGGGACACTGAAGCTTTCTTT,CSAYSSIRGWDTEAFF
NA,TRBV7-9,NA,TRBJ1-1,TGTGCCAGCCGCGACGAACAGGGCTTTAGCACTGAAGCTTTCTTT,CASRDEQGFSTEAFF
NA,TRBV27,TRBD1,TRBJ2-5,TGTGCCAGCAGGAGGACAGGGGACATTGGAGAGACCCAGTACTTC,CASRRTGDIGETQYF
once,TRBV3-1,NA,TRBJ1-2,TGTGCCAGCAGCCAAGAACAAAGGATGGGCTACACCTTC,CASSQEQRMGYTF
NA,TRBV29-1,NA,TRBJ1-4,TGCAGCGTTTCTGGACAGAGCAGGAAACTGTTTTTT,CSVSGQSRKLFF
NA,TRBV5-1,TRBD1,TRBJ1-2,TGCGCCAGCAGCTTGGGAGGGACAGATGGCTACACCTTC,CASSLGGTDGYTF
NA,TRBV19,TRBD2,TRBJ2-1,TGTGCCAGTAGTAGGGGACTAGCGGGGGGGCGGTACAATGAGCAGTTCTTC,CASSRGLAGGRYNEQFF
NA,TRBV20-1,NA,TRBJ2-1,TGCAGTGCTAGAGATTCGGGGTTCTCGTACAATGAGCAGTTCTTC,CSARDSGFSYNEQFF
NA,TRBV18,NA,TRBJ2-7,TGTGCCAGCTCACCACCAACGGGTGGGGGCGAGCAGTACTTC,CASSPPTGGGEQYF
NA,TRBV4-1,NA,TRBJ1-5,TGCGCCAGCAGCCAAGAATCCCCAGGCAATCAGCCCCAGCATTTT,CASSQESPGNQPQHF
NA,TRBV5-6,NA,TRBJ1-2,TGTGCCAGCAGCTTGGCCACCGGAGGGGGCTACACCTTC,CASSLATGGGYTF
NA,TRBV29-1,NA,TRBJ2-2,TGCAGCGACGAGGGCGACCGCGGGGAGCTGTTTTTT,CSDEGDRGELFF
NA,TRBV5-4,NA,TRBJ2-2,TGTGCCAGCAGCTTGGTTAGCGGGAACACCGGGGAGCTGTTTTTT,CASSLVSGNTGELFF
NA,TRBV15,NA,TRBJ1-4,TGTGCCACCAGCAGGCACAGCGGAAAACTGTTTTTT,CATSRHSGKLFF
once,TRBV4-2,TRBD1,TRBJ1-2,TGTGCCAGCAGCCAAGGTGGGACAGACTATGGCTACACCTTC,CASSQGGTDYGYTF
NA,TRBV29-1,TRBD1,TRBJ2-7,TGCAGCGTCTCCGGGACAGGGAGCTTTGAGCAGTACTTC,CSVSGTGSFEQYF
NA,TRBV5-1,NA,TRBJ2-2,TGCGCCAGCAGCGACACTCTCACCGGGGAGCTGTTTTTT,CASSDTLTGELFF